This T cell receptor (beta chain) was sequenced in a study of T cell responses to AZD1222 COVID-19 vaccine. Study-level results: The study sampled repertoires only after the peak T cell response. White British donors predominated, females outnumbered males, and clonal diversity was possibly underestimated. Recipients of AZD1222 seropositive at baseline numbered only 6 or 7.

Remarks on this clone: The antigen is unknown.

Profiled with immunoSEQ multiplex PCR; TCRdb holds only in-frame clones, not every one. The table shows roughly 190,000 clones, with approximately 90% occurring only once. The sequence was obtained from an adult who received the AZD1222 COVID-19 vaccine. This material consisted of peripheral blood, taken 28 days after the second AZD1222 dose.

The CDR3: CASSLDRSSTDTQYF. In nucleotides, the CDR3 is TGTGCCAGCAGCCTGGACCGCTCTAGCACAGATACGCAGTATTTT. The J gene is TRBJ2-3, the V gene TRBV7-3; D is uncertain. The V end was cut by 5 bases, the J end by 0 bases, with 12 bases between. CDR1 SGHTA and CDR2 FQGTGA come from the germline V gene. The CDR3 is made up of 15 amino acids.